This entry describes one TCR beta chain. What it recognizes is unknown. This sample was taken from a study of shared clonotypes between healthy human individuals. Study-wide results and limits: The rarefaction results pointed to incomplete sorted-subset sequencing despite large depth. Between a handful of donors, naive CD4 clonotypes were shared at a level of around 4.9%.

The CDR3 length is 15 residues. The V end lost 0 bases, the J end lost 4 bases, and 10 bases lay between the germline ends. In germline, CDR1 is LNHDA, CDR2 SQIVND (reference sequence). It was CD45RO-negative cells, positively selected for CCR7, that made up naive CD8 cells, with terminally differentiated effector memory CD45RA+ cells excluded. Deep-level running was used for the assay. Data came from immunoSEQ multiplex PCR; TCRdb stores just in-frame clones and leaves some out. The sample gives over 2,000,000 clones, around 93% of which show up once; more than 1.5% is in the top ten. The sequence was obtained from a young man in good health. Some clones in this sample may be carry-over from other donors' samples. The chain recombines TRBV19 with TRBJ1-5; D unresolved. The sequenced sample was naive CD8+ T cells from PBMCs. The CDR3 nucleotides read TGTGCCAGTAGTATAGATAAGGGTCGGAATCAGCCCCAGCATTTT. This gives the protein CASSIDKGRNQPQHF.